This T cell receptor (beta chain) was identified during a study of blood T cell repertoires in COVID-19. Study-wide context: Sites in the United States, Italy and Spain provided acute and convalescent COVID-19 samples.

Original data processing: Reference gene primer amplification gave nucleated cell count estimates. Using immunoSEQ multiplex PCR, the repertoire was profiled, and TCRdb retains in-frame clones only, with some absent. That table supplies the V and J calls and clone size; D and trimming were determined from the DNA. The sample has a few hundred thousand clones, around 89% seen once. The germline gives CDR1 SNHLY, CDR2 FYNNEI. V shed 6 bases, J shed 2 bases, and the junction held 7 bases outside the gene matches. The CDR3 is made up of 15 amino acids. Enrollees, about 18 to 89 years old, lived in 25 or so US areas. Two negative PCRs, clearance, or symptom resolution had been documented for recovered Cohort 3 donors.

The rearrangement uses TRBV2 and TRBJ1-5, with 7 bases aligning to TRBD1. Source material: PBMCs or T cells enriched from blood (not recorded which). The sequence derives from a man aged 25 to 45 who had recovered from COVID-19. CDR3 protein: CASRGGTGGNQPQHF. The CDR3, as DNA: TGTGCCAGCAGGGGAGGCACAGGGGGCAATCAGCCCCAGCATTTT.